This T cell receptor beta chain was recovered during a study of spatial heterogeneity in lung cancer. As to time point: sample taken at primary tumor resection. The authors sequenced whole RNA from tumor, nontumor lung or frozen PBMC without sorting. Study findings and constraints: Expanded intratumoral alpha and beta TCR counts tracked tumor mutation counts.

TCRdb called the 5' RACE reads again in MiXCR, with one record for every CDR3 protein. The profile shows about 5,000 distinct CDR3 sequences, 7.8% of them singletons. The CDR3 has 13 residues. The germline V gene has CDR1 SEHNR and CDR2 FQNEAQ (reference sequence). V gave up 1 base and J gave up 4 bases, with 7 bases separating them. Relative to its sample, this clonotype is medium-sized. The antigen is unknown. Sample: lung tumor tissue, taken at surgery. The rearrangement joins TRBV7-9 to TRBJ1-1; D gene uncertain. The sequence came from a female donor with early-stage non-small cell lung cancer. DNA for the CDR3: TGTGCCAGCAGCTTAGTCTCTGGCACTGAAGCTTTCTTT. Translated, it gives CASSLVSGTEAFF. Full variable domain (missing parts from reference TRBV7-9 and TRBJ1-1): DTGVSQNPRHKITKRGQNVTFRCDPISEHNRLYWYRQTLGQGPEFLTYFQNEAQLEKSRLLSDRFSAERPKGSFSTLEIQRTEQGDSAMYLCASSLVSGTEAFFGQGTRLTVV.